Listed below are T cell receptor beta chains from one sample, sequenced in a study of blood T cells in healthy people across ages. Via MiXCR, TCRdb re-called the 5' RACE reads, giving one row per CDR3 protein. The data contain 1.2 million to 1.5 million distinct CDR3 sequences, roughly 59% of them singletons. The material sequenced was blood. Receptors originate from a man between 18 and 29 years old in good health. Each CDR3 is given with its conserved first and last residue. Each record gives: V gene, CDR3 protein.

>TRBV9
CASSSGTGPVNTIYF
>TRBV12-3/TRBV12-4
CASSPRQGTVQAYGYTF
>TRBV5-1
CASSLSGLAGVNEQFF
>TRBV12-3/TRBV12-4
CASSPDFATQYF
>TRBV20-1
CSARSGAQFF
>TRBV15
CATSRSITWEGAAETQYF
>TRBV6-5
CASSIGVAGVTDTQYF
>TRBV4-3
CASSQGAGSSEQYF
>TRBV7-9
CASSLNGRSITDTQYF
>TRBV20-1
CSARYEGYEQYF
>TRBV12-3/TRBV12-4
CASSLGDLSYEQYF
>TRBV11-2
CASSIRGGNEQYF
>TRBV12-3/TRBV12-4
CASSSEGDGYNEQFF
>TRBV29-1
CSVEEPGTGGNTGELFF
>TRBV4-1
CASSQGGQGRGGYTF
>TRBV12-3/TRBV12-4
CASSSHRGATYEQYF
>TRBV15
CATSRGGQQLREQYF
>TRBV5-5
CASSLLRGRGETQYF
>TRBV3-1
CASSQDSDHEQFF
>TRBV21-1
CASRYWGLKRGAGGQPQHF
>TRBV3-1
CASSQGSRAARWGYTF
>TRBV12-3/TRBV12-4
CASSYRASSETQYF
>TRBV6-5
CASSYSERASYNEQFF
>TRBV29-1
CSGEGQGSKTQYF
>TRBV4-1
CASSQERLAGPYNEQYF
>TRBV12-3/TRBV12-4
CASSFHRDQPQHF